This T cell receptor (beta chain) was documented in a study of regulatory T cells in long-lasting Graves disease. V lost 1 base and J 8 bases, leaving 9 bases between the germline ends. This CDR3 spans 13 amino acids. Germline CDR1 and CDR2: SEHNR and FQNEAQ (reference sequence). General observations from the study: Whereas new patients shared 870 or so public clonotypes, persistent patients shared more, at 2,500 to 3,500. Persistent disease was associated with favored TRBV28 usage and with favored use of TRBJ1-2 and TRBJ2-5. Researchers examined only peripheral blood and not thyroid tissue. For persistent Graves' patients, TCR diversity was lower than for newly diagnosed ones.

The time point denotes: newly diagnosed GD, antithyroid drugs for less than 3 months. PBMC RNA was the source of the TCR library. Both iRepertoire HTBI primers and Arm-PCR of CDR3 regions were used to build the TCR beta libraries. TCRdb ran MiXCR on the multiplex PCR reads and lists one entry per CDR3 protein. In the table there are around 250,000 distinct CDR3 sequences, 20% to 25% of which are singletons. This clonotype was seen at least ten times. Its target is not known. The source of this sequence is a female donor with Graves disease. The chain is built from TRBV7-9 and TRBJ2-4; a weak D match, TRBD1 (5 bases). The source material was peripheral blood mononuclear cells (PBMCs), sampled at new diagnosis, from a patient treated with antithyroid drugs. CDR3 DNA sequence: TGTGCCAGCAGCTTAGGACAGCATGACATTCAGTACTTC. Translated: CASSLGQHDIQYF.